These 23 T cell receptor beta chains were sequenced from one sample in a study of breast tumors, draining lymph nodes, adjacent tissues. Samples came from axillary lymph nodes draining the breast cancer. TCRdb reprocessed the multiplex PCR reads via MiXCR and lists one record per CDR3 protein. The table includes some 130,000 distinct CDR3 sequences, approximately 20% detected once. The sample consisted of axillary lymph node tissue. The origin of the receptors is a female donor with breast cancer. Some clones in this sample may be carry-over from other donors' samples.

This clonotype was picked up many times. The V call is TRBV29-1, the J call TRBJ2-5; 11 nucleotides line up with TRBD2. There are 15 residues in the CDR3. CDR1 SQVTM and CDR2 ANQGSEA come from the germline V gene. The ends lost 5 bases at V and 1 base at J; junction bases unmatched: 6. CDR3 nucleotide sequence: TGCAGCGTTACGGGACTAGCGGAAATCCAAGAGACCCAGTACTTC. Amino acids: CSVTGLAEIQETQYF.

About this clonotype itself: This may stem from a read error, because a much larger clone lies one nucleotide away. This chain uses TRBV6-5 with TRBJ2-1; 11 bases match TRBD2. V was pared by 6 bases and J by 4 bases, with 8 bases of the junction left unmatched. The CDR3 covers 16 residues. Germline CDR1 is MNHEY and CDR2 is SVGAGI. Here the CDR3 reads CASSPSSGRPYNEQFF. The CDR3, as DNA: TGTGCCAGCAGCCCATCTAGCGGGAGGCCATACAATGAGCAGTTCTTC.

The chain has TRBV5-8 and TRBJ1-2; weak D call: TRBD1 (5 bases). Looked up from germline, CDR1 is SGHTS and CDR2 is YDEGEE. The CDR3 totals 15 residues. Trimming took off 4 bases at V and 2 bases at J, with 15 bases between the two ends. CDR3 in DNA: TGTGCCAGCAGCCTCACCTTAGGGGTGAACTATGGCTACACCTTC. Residues: CASSLTLGVNYGYTF.

This clonotype was seen repeatedly, ten times or more. The V call is TRBV10-1, the J call TRBJ2-1; 9 bases map to TRBD2. V was clipped by 0 bases and J by 8 bases; unmatched bases: 8. CDR1 is WNHNN, CDR2 SYGVQD, per germline (reference sequence). This CDR3 has 16 amino acids. DNA for the CDR3: TGCGCCAGCAGTGAGTCGGGCGGGAGGGCCTTCGATGAGCAGTTCTTC. Its translation: CASSESGGRAFDEQFF.

This clonotype was seen only a few times. The gene calls are TRBV6-5 and TRBJ2-2, with 10 bases aligning to TRBD2. J lost 6 bases, V lost 6 bases, and 10 bases had no gene match. The CDR3 is 16 amino acids. CDR1 is MNHEY, CDR2 SVGAGI, per germline. This CDR3 is CASRGPGLARAGELFF. CDR3 in DNA: TGTGCCAGCAGAGGACCGGGACTAGCGAGGGCCGGGGAGCTGTTTTTT.

The chain uses TRBV7-2 and TRBJ2-2; the match to TRBD2 covers 9 bases. The V gene end was trimmed by 3 bases and the J gene end by 7 bases; junction bases not matched to a gene: 9. This CDR3 has 16 amino acids. Germline CDR1 reads SGHTA; CDR2 reads FQGNSA. CDR3 bases: TGTGCCAGCAGCTTGTTGCGGGGGGGGACGGGCGGGGAGCTGTTTTTT. As protein: CASSLLRGGTGGELFF.

As concerns this clonotype: Possible read error: a much larger clone is one base away. The chain joins TRBV7-9 to TRBJ1-5, with 9 nucleotides matching TRBD1. The junction had 8 bases not matched to a gene; V was cut back by 3 bases and J by 5 bases. This CDR3 contains 16 residues. Germline assignment: CDR1 SEHNR and CDR2 FQNEAQ (reference sequence). Written as DNA, the CDR3 is TGTGCCAGCAGCTTCATGGACAGGGGATTCGATCAGCCCCAGCATTTT. Residues: CASSFMDRGFDQPQHF.

This clonotype occurred a few times. J is TRBJ2-2 and V is TRBV27, with D perhaps matching TRBD2 (7 bases). The CDR3 runs to 14 residues. Trimming cost V 1 base and J 6 bases, with 9 bases left between them. In germline, CDR1 is MNHEY, CDR2 SMNVEV (reference sequence). The CDR3 protein is CASSLLGGAGELFF. CDR3 DNA: TGTGCCAGCAGTTTATTAGGGGGGGCCGGGGAGCTGTTTTTT.

This clonotype came up many times. V gene TRBV7-9 combines with J gene TRBJ1-5; 9 nucleotides match TRBD1. This CDR3 spans 17 amino acids. Germline CDR1 reads SEHNR; CDR2 reads FQNEAQ (reference sequence). V trimming: 1 base; J trimming: 4 bases; junction bases outside the gene matches: 8. CDR3 residues: CASSLVGGTGRNQPQHF. In DNA, the CDR3 is TGTGCCAGCAGCTTAGTGGGAGGGACAGGGCGAAATCAGCCCCAGCATTTT.

This clonotype came up many times. One end of the junction is discordant with germline, which a read error may explain. The V and J genes are TRBV25-1 and TRBJ2-1; TRBD2 matches at 10 bases. Germline-derived CDR1 and CDR2 are MGHDK and SYGVNS. CDR3 length: 19 residues. CDR3 region: CASSEFVGTSVATYNEQFF. CDR3 nucleotides: TGTGCCAGCAGTGAATTTGTTGGGACTAGCGTCGCTACCTATAATGAGCAGTTCTTC. The full variable domain, with the rest looked up from reference TRBV25-1 and TRBJ2-1, is EADIYQTPRYLVIGTGKKITLECSQTMGHDKMYWYQQDPGMELHLIHYSYGVNSTEKGDLSSESTVSRIRTEHFPLTLESARPSHTSQYLCASSEFVGTSVATYNEQFFGPGTRLTVL.

This clonotype was seen ten or more times. The chain uses TRBV19 and TRBJ1-3, with TRBD1 identical over 7 bases. V was clipped by 6 bases and J by 0 bases; unmatched bases: 5. This CDR3 has 15 amino acids. The germline V gene encodes CDR1 LNHDA and CDR2 SQIVND (reference sequence). DNA for the CDR3: TGTGCCAGTAGATTGGGACAGAGCTCTGGAAACACCATATATTTT. Translating gives CASRLGQSSGNTIYF. Full variable domain (missing parts from reference TRBV19 and TRBJ1-3): DGGITQSPKYLFRKEGQNVTLSCEQNLNHDAMYWYRQDPGQGLRLIYYSQIVNDFQKGDIAEGYSVSREKKESFPLTVTSAQKNPTAFYLCASRLGQSSGNTIYFGEGSWLTVV.

This clonotype came up a few times. This sequence joins TRBV6-1 and TRBJ1-2; D not resolved. This CDR3 comprises 15 residues. CDR1 and CDR2 from the germline V gene are MNHNS and SASEGT. Trimming pared 8 bases from V and 4 bases from J, leaving 20 bases between. CDR3 sequence: CASRHQLDGIYGYTF. For the CDR3, the DNA is TGTGCCAGCCGCCATCAACTGGACGGTATCTATGGCTACACCTTC.

This clonotype was seen ten or more times. This chain joins TRBV5-6 and TRBJ2-7; no firm D call. The CDR3 sequence is 12 residues long. With 1 base removed from V and 5 bases from J, the gap between germline ends came to 7 bases. The V gene's germline CDR1 is SGHDT and CDR2 YYEEEE. Here the CDR3 reads CASSLFNHEQYF. The CDR3 DNA sequence: TGTGCCAGCAGCTTGTTTAACCACGAGCAGTACTTC.

V gene TRBV3-1 combines with J gene TRBJ2-3; 7 bases agree with TRBD1. V trimming: 4 bases; J trimming: 4 bases; junction bases outside the gene matches: 5. The CDR3 is made up of 14 amino acids. Germline assignment: CDR1 LGHDT and CDR2 YNNKEL (reference sequence). The CDR3 here is CASSPTTGPDTQYF. DNA of the CDR3: TGTGCCAGCAGCCCTACGACAGGGCCAGATACGCAGTATTTT.

This clonotype has at least ten counts. The rearrangement joins TRBV7-2 to TRBJ2-7; TRBD1 matches at 9 bases. CDR3 length equals 15 residues. The germline CDR1 and CDR2 sequences are SGHTA and FQGNSA. The junction had 10 bases not matched to a gene; V was cut back by 5 bases and J by 5 bases. CDR3: CASSPARDRDHEQYF. DNA of the CDR3: TGTGCCAGCAGCCCCGCCCGGGACAGGGACCACGAGCAGTACTTC.

The V gene is TRBV6-1, the J gene TRBJ2-3; 7 nucleotides line up with TRBD1. The germline V gene has CDR1 MNHNS and CDR2 SASEGT. The CDR3 runs 14 residues. The V segment lost 6 bases and the J segment 1 base; nucleotides outside the gene matches: 4. CDR3 protein: CASSDGTGTDTQYF. The CDR3 DNA sequence: TGTGCCAGCAGCGACGGGACAGGCACAGATACGCAGTATTTT.

About this clonotype: It may be a read error: a sequence one base away is much more abundant. The J gene is TRBJ2-2, the V gene TRBV7-9; D is ambiguous. V lost 5 bases and J 4 bases, leaving 11 bases between the germline ends. The CDR3 has 14 amino acids. The germline V gene has CDR1 SEHNR and CDR2 FQNEAQ (reference sequence). CDR3 protein: CASSVMGSTGELFF. The CDR3 DNA reads as TGTGCCAGCAGCGTAATGGGAAGCACCGGGGAGCTGTTTTTT.

This clonotype has a count of ten or more. The gene calls are TRBV6-1 and TRBJ1-6; TRBD1 agrees at 7 bases. V lost 6 bases and J lost 7; bases outside the gene matches: 0. Germline V CDR1 and CDR2: MNHNS, SASEGT. CDR3 length equals 12 residues. The DNA for the CDR3 is TGTGCCAGCAGACAGGGGAATTCACCCCTCCACTTT. Protein product: CASRQGNSPLHF.

This clonotype was recorded at least ten times. Here the CDR3 reads CASSPQTSGIYEQYF. CDR3 nucleotides: TGTGCCAGCAGCCCCCAGACTAGCGGGATCTACGAGCAGTACTTC. The gene calls are TRBV11-2 and TRBJ2-7, with TRBD2 identical over 11 bases. The CDR3 totals 15 residues. V shed 5 bases, J shed 3 bases, and the junction held 6 bases outside the gene matches. Germline V gives CDR1 SGHAT, CDR2 FQNNGV.

The table lists this clonotype with many counts. V gene TRBV20-1 combines with J gene TRBJ2-1, with a possible D match to TRBD2 (5 bases). CDR3 length equals 15 residues. The germline CDR1 and CDR2 sequences are DFQATT and SNEGSKA (reference sequence). Trimming pared 0 bases from V and 8 bases from J, leaving 17 bases between. CDR3 nucleotide sequence: TGCAGTGCTAGAGATCTAGTGGACTCGACGGATGAGCAGTTCTTC. This gives the protein CSARDLVDSTDEQFF.

This clonotype has at least ten counts. The V and J genes are TRBV19 and TRBJ2-7; weak D call: TRBD1 (5 bases). The V gene's germline CDR1 is LNHDA and CDR2 SQIVND (reference sequence). The CDR3 spans 13 residues. V was trimmed by 4 bases and J by 0 bases, leaving 7 bases between them. CDR3 nucleotide sequence: TGTGCCAGTAGTAGGACATACTCCTACGAGCAGTACTTC. Its translation is CASSRTYSYEQYF.

As for this clonotype: This could be a read error, since a much larger clone is one nucleotide away. This chain connects TRBV12-3 or TRBV12-4 to TRBJ2-7; D is ambiguous. The CDR3 is 11 residues long. CDR3: CASSSIREQCF. The CDR3 region has the DNA TGTGCCAGCAGTTCAATCCGCGAGCAGTGCTTC.

This clonotype has a count of ten or more. V gene TRBV27 combines with J gene TRBJ2-1; D is unclear. The CDR3 runs 13 residues. Trimming pared 8 bases from V and 8 bases from J, leaving 16 bases between. The germline CDR1 and CDR2 sequences are MNHEY and SMNVEV (reference sequence). The CDR3 region is CASAINRVHEQFF. CDR3 in DNA: TGTGCCAGCGCGATCAACCGTGTCCATGAGCAGTTCTTC.